This TCR beta chain was found in a study of T-cell memory formation after mild COVID-19 (dated by TCRdb to the early 2020s). In the study overall: Most TCR sequence clusters were specific to one of the two donors. The cohort was made up of two young adult volunteers, one female and one male, who were previously healthy. In two donors, T-cell clones that expanded and contracted after mild COVID-19 were followed by sequencing TCRalpha and TCRbeta repertoires longitudinally.

This clonotype was observed a handful of times. Its specific antigen is unknown. Within one base of it there is no much larger clone, and no base qualities were kept. V and J are truncated by 1 base and 3 bases respectively, leaving an intervening sequence of 9 bases. Sequences GTSNPN (CDR1) and SVGIG (CDR2) are obtained from the germline V gene (reference sequence). The CDR3 spans 13 residues, from the cysteine through the phenylalanine. Only the CDR3 part of the read is kept: 39 bases, read in frame from the first base. PBMCs were isolated by Ficoll-Paque density gradient centrifugation. The investigation overall reported the following: Some responding clones were detected in pre-infection memory, which suggested that pre-existing cross-reactive memory T cells had joined the SARS-CoV-2 response. Clones that contracted from day 15 to 85 showed balanced CD4/CD8 phenotypes, whereas a second wave of clones that expanded from day 15 to 37 leaned towards CD4+. Contracting CD4+ clones turned up mainly in the CM and EM memory subsets, whereas EMRA was where CD8+ clones were enriched. SARS-CoV-2 specificity of the second-wave clones peaking on day 37 was not confirmed. The study covered only a couple of mild cases, and larger cohorts including severe cases with pre-infection samples were considered necessary.

Data came from an Illumina NovaSeq 6000. Using 5'RACE with constant-segment primers, TCRalpha and TCRbeta cDNA libraries were constructed, with sample barcodes and unique molecular identifiers added in the process. Trizol reagent was used to extract RNA from every sample. Library amplification was performed in two PCR steps, and a second sample barcode and Illumina TruSeq adapters were introduced in the second step. Sequencing of the libraries was done on an Illumina NovaSeq, producing 2 x 150 bp paired-end reads. As for the original processing: Reads were demultiplexed and collapsed into UMI-guided consensus sequences with migec v1.2.7. Using mixcr v2.1.11, the UMI consensuses were aligned to TRA and TRB V and J templates and assembled into clonotypes. Clonotypes were classified as expanded or contracted when called significant by both edgeR and NoisET, with noise models trained on biological replicates. edgeR calls used a false discovery rate-adjusted p below 0.01 and a log2 fold-change threshold of 1. As an exploratory analysis of dynamics, max-normalized trajectories of the 1000 most abundant clonotypes were examined by PCA with hierarchical clustering. The CD4 or CD8 phenotype of responding clones was assigned using the separately sequenced CD4+ and CD8+ repertoires. Using fastp at Q25 and MiXCR, TCRdb reprocessed the public reads and kept productive beta chains. All rows with the same CDR3 protein become a single entry with the most common DNA and genes. The V and J calls come from TCRdb's annotation, not from the publication. The sample profile shows hundreds of thousands of distinct CDR3 sequences; about a sixth of them were found once. About 12% of the sample belongs to the ten largest clones.

Input material: PBMCs or a T cell subset sorted from them (not recorded which). The receptor's source is an adult woman who had mild COVID-19 (a few samples of this study predate the infection). The sample titles of this study are shuffled in the database, so cell type and time point are left out; the donor was told from shared clones. The chain was built from TRBV30 and TRBJ1-1; possibly the D gene is TRBD1, per 5 matching bases. In nucleotides, the sequence is TGTGCCTGGAGTGAGACAGATTACACTGAAGCTTTCTTT. The translation is CAWSETDYTEAFF.